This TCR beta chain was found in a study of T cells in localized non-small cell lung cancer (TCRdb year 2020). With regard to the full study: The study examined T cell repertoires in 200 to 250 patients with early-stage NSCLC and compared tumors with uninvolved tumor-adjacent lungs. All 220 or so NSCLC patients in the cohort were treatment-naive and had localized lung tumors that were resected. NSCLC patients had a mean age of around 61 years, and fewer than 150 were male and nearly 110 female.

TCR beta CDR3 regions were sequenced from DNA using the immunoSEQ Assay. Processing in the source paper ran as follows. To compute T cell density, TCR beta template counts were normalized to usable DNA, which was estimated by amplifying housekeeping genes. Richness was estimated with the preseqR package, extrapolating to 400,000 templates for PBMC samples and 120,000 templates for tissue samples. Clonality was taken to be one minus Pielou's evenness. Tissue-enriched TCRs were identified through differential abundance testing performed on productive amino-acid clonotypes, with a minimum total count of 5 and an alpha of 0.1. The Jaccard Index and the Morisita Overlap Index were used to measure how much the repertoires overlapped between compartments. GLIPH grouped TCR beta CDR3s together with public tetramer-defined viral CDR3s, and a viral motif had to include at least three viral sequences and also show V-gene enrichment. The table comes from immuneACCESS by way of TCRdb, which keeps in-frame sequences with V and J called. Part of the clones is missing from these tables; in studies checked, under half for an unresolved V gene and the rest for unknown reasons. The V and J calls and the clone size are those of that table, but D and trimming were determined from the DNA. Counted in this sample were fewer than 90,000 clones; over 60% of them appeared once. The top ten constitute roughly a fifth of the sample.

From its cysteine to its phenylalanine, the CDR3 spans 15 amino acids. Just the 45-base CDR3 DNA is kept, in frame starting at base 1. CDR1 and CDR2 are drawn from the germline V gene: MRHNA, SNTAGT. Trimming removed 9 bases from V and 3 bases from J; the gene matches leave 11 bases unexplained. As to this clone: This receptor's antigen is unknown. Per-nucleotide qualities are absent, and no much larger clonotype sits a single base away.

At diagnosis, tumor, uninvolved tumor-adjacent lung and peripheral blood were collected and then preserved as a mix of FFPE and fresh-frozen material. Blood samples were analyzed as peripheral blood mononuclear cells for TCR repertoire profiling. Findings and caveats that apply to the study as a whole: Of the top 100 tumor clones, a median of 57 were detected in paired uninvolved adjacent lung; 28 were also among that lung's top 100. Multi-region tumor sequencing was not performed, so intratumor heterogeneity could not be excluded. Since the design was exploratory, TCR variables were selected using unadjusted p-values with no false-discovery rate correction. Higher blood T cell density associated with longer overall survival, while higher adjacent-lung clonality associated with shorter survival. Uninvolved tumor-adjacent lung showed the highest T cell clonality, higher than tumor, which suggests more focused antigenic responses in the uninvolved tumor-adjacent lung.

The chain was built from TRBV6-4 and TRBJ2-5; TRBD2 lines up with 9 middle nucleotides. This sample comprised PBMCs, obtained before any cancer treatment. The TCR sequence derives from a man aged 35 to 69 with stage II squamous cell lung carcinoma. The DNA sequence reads TGTGCCAGTTTGTTGACTAGCGGATCAAAAGAGACCCAGTACTTC. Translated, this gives CASLLTSGSKETQYF.